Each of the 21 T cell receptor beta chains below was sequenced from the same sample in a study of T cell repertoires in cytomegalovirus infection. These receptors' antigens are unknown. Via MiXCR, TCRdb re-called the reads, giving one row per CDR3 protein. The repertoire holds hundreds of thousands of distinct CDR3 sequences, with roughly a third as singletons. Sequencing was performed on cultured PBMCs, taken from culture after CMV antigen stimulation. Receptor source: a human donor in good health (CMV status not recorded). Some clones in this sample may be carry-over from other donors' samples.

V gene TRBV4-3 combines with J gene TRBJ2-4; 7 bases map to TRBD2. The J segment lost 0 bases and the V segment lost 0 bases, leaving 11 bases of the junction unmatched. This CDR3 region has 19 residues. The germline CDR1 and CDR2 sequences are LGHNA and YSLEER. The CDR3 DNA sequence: TGCGCCAGCAGCCAAGAAGGCCACAGTGGGAGGGGAGCCAAAAACATTCAGTACTTC. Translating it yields CASSQEGHSGRGAKNIQYF.

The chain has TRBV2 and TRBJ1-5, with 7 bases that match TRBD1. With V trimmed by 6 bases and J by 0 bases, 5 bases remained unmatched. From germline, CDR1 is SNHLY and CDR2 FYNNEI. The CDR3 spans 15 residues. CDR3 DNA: TGTGCCAGCAGCCTGACAGGGCCTAGCAATCAGCCCCAGCATTTT. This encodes CASSLTGPSNQPQHF.

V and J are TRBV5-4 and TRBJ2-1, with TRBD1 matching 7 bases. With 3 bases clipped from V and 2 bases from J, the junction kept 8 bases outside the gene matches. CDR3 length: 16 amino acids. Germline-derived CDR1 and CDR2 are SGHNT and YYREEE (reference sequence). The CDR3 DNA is TGTGCCAGCAGCTCTCGACAGGGACGTACCTACAATGAGCAGTTCTTC. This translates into CASSSRQGRTYNEQFF.

The CDR3 here is CASGGDSTYEQYF. In DNA form, the CDR3 reads TGTGCCAGCGGGGGGGACAGCACCTACGAGCAGTACTTC. The V gene is TRBV7-2, the J gene TRBJ2-7; D may match TRBD1 or TRBD2 (7 bases each). Trimming took off 8 bases at V and 2 bases at J, with 13 bases between the two ends. CDR3 length equals 13 residues. Germline-derived CDR1 and CDR2 are SGHTA and FQGNSA.

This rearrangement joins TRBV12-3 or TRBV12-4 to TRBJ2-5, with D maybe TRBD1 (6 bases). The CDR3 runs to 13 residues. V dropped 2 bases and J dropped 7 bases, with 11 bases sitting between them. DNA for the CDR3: TGTGCCAGCAGTTTAACCAGGGGTGGGACCCAGTACTTC. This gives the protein CASSLTRGGTQYF.

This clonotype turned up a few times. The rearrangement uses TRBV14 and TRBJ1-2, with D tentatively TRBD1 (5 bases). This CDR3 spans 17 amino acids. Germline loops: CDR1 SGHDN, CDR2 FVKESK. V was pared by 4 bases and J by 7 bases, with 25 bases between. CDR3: CASSPSHLPGPKAGYTF. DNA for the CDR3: TGTGCCAGCAGCCCATCTCACCTCCCGGGACCCAAAGCTGGCTACACCTTC.

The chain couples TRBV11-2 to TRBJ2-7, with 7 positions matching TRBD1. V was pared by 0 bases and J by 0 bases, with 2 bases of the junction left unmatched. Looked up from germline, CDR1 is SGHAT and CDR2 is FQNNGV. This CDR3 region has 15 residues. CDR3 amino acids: CASSLEGQLSYEQYF. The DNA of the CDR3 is TGTGCCAGCAGCTTAGAGGGACAGCTCTCCTACGAGCAGTACTTC.

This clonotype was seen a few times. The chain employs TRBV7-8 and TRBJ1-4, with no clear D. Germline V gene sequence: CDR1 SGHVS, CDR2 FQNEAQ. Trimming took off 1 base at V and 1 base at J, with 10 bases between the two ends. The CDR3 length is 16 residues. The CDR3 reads CASSLGREQTNEKLFF. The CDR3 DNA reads TGTGCCAGCAGCTTAGGAAGGGAACAAACTAATGAAAAACTGTTTTTT.

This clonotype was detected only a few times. The CDR3 sequence is CAISESTRGTNTGELFF. As DNA, the CDR3 is TGTGCCATCAGTGAGTCGACTCGCGGGACTAACACCGGGGAGCTGTTTTTT. The J gene is TRBJ2-2, the V gene TRBV10-3; TRBD2 is a possible D gene (6 bases). Trimming stripped 0 bases from V and 2 bases from J, with 13 bases between. The CDR3 covers 17 residues. Germline CDR1 ENHRY, CDR2 SYGVKD.

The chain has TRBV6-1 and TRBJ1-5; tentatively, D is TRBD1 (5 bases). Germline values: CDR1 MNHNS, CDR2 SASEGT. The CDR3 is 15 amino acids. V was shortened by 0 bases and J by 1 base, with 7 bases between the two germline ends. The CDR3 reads CASSEAWGSNQPQHF. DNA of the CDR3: TGTGCCAGCAGTGAAGCTTGGGGGAGCAATCAGCCCCAGCATTTT.

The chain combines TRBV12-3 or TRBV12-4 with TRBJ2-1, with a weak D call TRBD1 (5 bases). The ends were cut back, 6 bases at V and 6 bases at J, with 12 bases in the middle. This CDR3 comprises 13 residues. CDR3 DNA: TGTGCCAGCAGCCGGGTAGGGGTCAATGAGCAGTTCTTC. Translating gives CASSRVGVNEQFF.

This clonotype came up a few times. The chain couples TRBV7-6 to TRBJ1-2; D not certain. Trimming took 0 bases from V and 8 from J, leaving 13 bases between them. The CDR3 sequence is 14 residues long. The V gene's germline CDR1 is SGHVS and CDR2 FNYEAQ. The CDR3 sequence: CASSLAGSSDGYTF. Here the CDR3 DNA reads TGTGCCAGCAGCTTAGCGGGGTCATCCGACGGCTACACCTTC.

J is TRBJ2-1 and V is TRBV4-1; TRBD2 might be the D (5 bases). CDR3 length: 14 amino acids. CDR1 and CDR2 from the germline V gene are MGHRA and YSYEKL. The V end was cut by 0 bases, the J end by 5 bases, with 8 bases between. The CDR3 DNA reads TGCGCCAGCAGCCAAGAAGGACTCAACAATGAGCAGTTCTTC. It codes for CASSQEGLNNEQFF.

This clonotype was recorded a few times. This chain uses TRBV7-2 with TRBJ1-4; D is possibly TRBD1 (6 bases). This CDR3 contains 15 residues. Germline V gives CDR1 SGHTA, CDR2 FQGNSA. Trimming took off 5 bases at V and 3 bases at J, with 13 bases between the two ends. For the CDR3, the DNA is TGTGCCAGCAGCGGGCAGGGGAAGCCTAATGAAAAACTGTTTTTT. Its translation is CASSGQGKPNEKLFF.

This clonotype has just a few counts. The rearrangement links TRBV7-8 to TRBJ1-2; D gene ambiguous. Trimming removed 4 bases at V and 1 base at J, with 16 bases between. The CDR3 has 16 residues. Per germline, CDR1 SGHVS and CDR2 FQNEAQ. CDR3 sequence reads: CASSSTPPQINYGYTF. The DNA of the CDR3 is TGTGCCAGCAGCTCCACCCCCCCACAAATTAACTATGGCTACACCTTC.

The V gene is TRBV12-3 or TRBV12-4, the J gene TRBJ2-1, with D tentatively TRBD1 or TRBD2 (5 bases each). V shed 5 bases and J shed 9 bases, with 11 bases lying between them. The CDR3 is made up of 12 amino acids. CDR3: CASSPDSGEQFF. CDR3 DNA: TGTGCCAGCAGTCCCGACAGCGGTGAGCAGTTCTTC.

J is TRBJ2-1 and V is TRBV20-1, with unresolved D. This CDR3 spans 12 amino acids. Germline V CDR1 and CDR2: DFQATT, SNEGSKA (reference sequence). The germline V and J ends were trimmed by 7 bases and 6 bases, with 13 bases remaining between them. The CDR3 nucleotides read TGCAGTGGGACGGCAAAGGCCAATGAGCAGTTCTTC. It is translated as CSGTAKANEQFF.

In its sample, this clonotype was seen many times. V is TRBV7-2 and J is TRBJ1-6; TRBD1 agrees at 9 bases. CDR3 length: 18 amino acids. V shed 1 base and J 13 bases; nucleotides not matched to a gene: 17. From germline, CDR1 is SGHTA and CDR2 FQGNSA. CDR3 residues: CASSLGGFTLDRGFPLHF. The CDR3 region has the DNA TGTGCCAGCAGCTTAGGGGGGTTTACGTTGGACAGGGGTTTCCCCCTCCACTTT.

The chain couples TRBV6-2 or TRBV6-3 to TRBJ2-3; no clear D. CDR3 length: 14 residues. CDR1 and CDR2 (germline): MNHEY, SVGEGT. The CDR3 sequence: CAVRRPRWPDTQYF. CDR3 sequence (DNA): TGTGCTGTTCGAAGGCCAAGATGGCCAGATACGCAGTATTTT.

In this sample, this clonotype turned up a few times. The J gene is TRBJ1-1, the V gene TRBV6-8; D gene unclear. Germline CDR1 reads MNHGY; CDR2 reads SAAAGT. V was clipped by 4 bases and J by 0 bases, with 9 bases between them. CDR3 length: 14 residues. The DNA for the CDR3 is TGTGCCAGCAGTTCCGTAGACATGAACACTGAAGCTTTCTTT. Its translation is CASSSVDMNTEAFF.

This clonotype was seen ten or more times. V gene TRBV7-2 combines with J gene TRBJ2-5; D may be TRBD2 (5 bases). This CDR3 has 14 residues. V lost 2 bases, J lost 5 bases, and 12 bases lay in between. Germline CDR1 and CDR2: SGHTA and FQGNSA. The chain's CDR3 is CASSLRGSSETQYF. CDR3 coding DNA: TGTGCCAGCAGCTTACGTGGGAGTTCGGAGACCCAGTACTTC.